Below, one T cell receptor beta chain is given with its context. Its antigen is not known. The method was immunoSEQ multiplex PCR; TCRdb's version includes in-frame clones alone and lacks a portion of them. The repertoire holds tens of thousands of clones, with 80% to 95% as singletons. The V and J ends lost 2 bases and 7 bases respectively, with 19 bases between them. The germline V gene encodes CDR1 SGHTA and CDR2 FQGTGA. This CDR3 has 16 amino acids. These data come from a study of Tregs in tolerant kidney transplant recipients. Regarding the study as a whole: In tolerant patients, donor-specific Tregs outgrew total Tregs, suggesting antigen-driven expansion.

The genes are TRBV7-3 and TRBJ2-3; a weak D match, TRBD1 (6 bases). This specimen consisted of CD4+ T cells from blood, obtained before the transplant. The sequence was collected from a human donor who received a combined kidney and bone marrow transplant. CDR3 residues: CASSLGRGQEKYTQYF. The CDR3 DNA reads TGTGCCAGCAGCTTAGGCAGGGGCCAAGAAAAATATACGCAGTATTTT.